This entry lists 21 T cell receptor beta chains sequenced from one sample in a study of T-cell reconstitution after alpha-beta-depleted transplantation in children. Unique molecular identifiers tagged the TCRbeta library. MiXCR, applied by TCRdb to the PCR reads, yields one record per CDR3 protein. The table lists some 590,000 distinct CDR3 sequences, approximately 10% of them singletons. This specimen was PBMCs from the stem cell graft donor, taken from the stem cell graft. These receptors were collected from a human donor who donated a stem cell graft to a child with acute myeloid leukemia.

This clonotype was seen more than once but under ten times. V gene TRBV28 combines with J gene TRBJ1-2; tentative D call: TRBD1 (6 bases). This CDR3 is built from 13 residues. CDR1 MDHEN and CDR2 SYDVKM come from the germline V gene. The V gene lost 6 bases and the J gene lost 6 bases, with 14 bases spanning the gap. In nucleotides, the CDR3 is TGTGCCAGCAGGGACGGATCAGGGGATGGCTACACCTTC. Amino acid sequence: CASRDGSGDGYTF.

This clonotype has just a few counts. The genes are TRBV7-2 and TRBJ2-7; D ambiguous. Looked up from germline, CDR1 is SGHTA and CDR2 is FQGNSA. The CDR3 loop spans 14 amino acids. V was clipped by 8 bases and J by 4 bases, with 18 bases between them. CDR3 in amino acids: CASQLNPRSYEQYF. The CDR3 DNA reads TGTGCCAGCCAACTGAACCCGCGGTCGTACGAGCAGTACTTC. The full variable domain, with the rest looked up from reference TRBV7-2 and TRBJ2-7, is GAGVSQSPSNKVTEKGKDVELRCDPISGHTALYWYRQSLGQGLEFLIYFQGNSAPDKSGLPSDRFSAERTGGSVSTLTIQRTQQEDSAVYLCASQLNPRSYEQYFGPGTRLTVT.

V and J are TRBV2 and TRBJ2-1; the D gene is possibly TRBD2 (5 bases). Germline lookup yields CDR1 SNHLY and CDR2 FYNNEI. With 0 bases removed from V and 0 bases from J, the gap between germline ends came to 6 bases. The CDR3 extends over 15 amino acids. The CDR3 sequence: CASSEAGSSYNEQFF. CDR3 sequence (DNA): TGTGCCAGCAGTGAAGCTGGGAGCTCCTACAATGAGCAGTTCTTC.

The rearrangement uses TRBV11-2 and TRBJ1-5; D is possibly TRBD1 (5 bases). CDR3 length equals 15 residues. Trimming took off 4 bases at V and 3 bases at J, with 13 bases between the two ends. Germline V CDR1 and CDR2: SGHAT, FQNNGV. CDR3 loop: CASSSDRQSNQPQHF. The CDR3 DNA sequence: TGTGCCAGCAGCTCCGACCGACAGTCCAATCAGCCCCAGCATTTT.

The genes are TRBV28 and TRBJ2-5; 10 bases align to TRBD2. Germline values: CDR1 MDHEN, CDR2 SYDVKM. The CDR3 has 15 residues. V lost 5 bases, J lost 7 bases, and 10 bases stayed unmatched. The CDR3 region has the DNA TGTGCCAGCAGTACAAGCGGGAGGGCCGCGGGGACCCAGTACTTC. This codes for CASSTSGRAAGTQYF.

Worth noting for this clonotype: The germline gene is not matched at one end of the junction; a read error may be the cause. The rearrangement links TRBV20-1 to TRBJ2-3, with 12 bases aligning to TRBD2. The CDR3 contains 15 residues. In germline, CDR1 is DFQATT, CDR2 SNEGSKA (reference sequence). CDR3 nucleotides: TGCAGTGTTAGACTAGCGGGAGAAATCACATATACGCAGTATTTT. Translating gives CSVRLAGEITYTQYF.

Many counts were recorded for this clonotype. V is TRBV7-3 and J is TRBJ2-2; 9 bases line up with TRBD1. The V gene's germline CDR1 is SGHTA and CDR2 FQGTGA. There are 17 residues in the CDR3. V was pared by 1 base and J by 6 bases, with 9 bases of the junction left unmatched. This CDR3 reads CASSLIAGTGKAGELFF. In nucleotides, the CDR3 is TGTGCCAGCAGCTTAATCGCCGGGACAGGGAAAGCCGGGGAGCTGTTTTTT.

In the case of this clonotype: This likely comes from a read error, as the CDR3 has no conserved phenylalanine or tryptophan at its end. J is TRBJ2-7 and V is TRBV7-9; TRBD2 matches 7 bases. This CDR3 is 14 amino acids long. Trimming took 6 bases from V and 4 from J; bases not matched to a gene: 9. CDR1 SEHNR and CDR2 FQNEAQ come from the germline V gene (reference sequence). Here the CDR3 reads CASSTGTTDYEQYL. In DNA, the CDR3 is TGTGCCAGCAGTACCGGGACTACCGATTACGAGCAGTACCTC.

This clonotype has only a few counts. The V call is TRBV4-3, the J call TRBJ2-1, with 10 nucleotides matching TRBD2. This CDR3 comprises 17 residues. Germline-derived CDR1 and CDR2 are LGHNA and YSLEER. The V and J ends lost 0 bases and 10 bases, in that order; junction bases with no gene match: 12. The CDR3 DNA reads TGCGCCAGCAGCCAAGAAGGGGCTAGCGGGAGAATAGGCGAGCAGTTCTTC. Translation: CASSQEGASGRIGEQFF.

This clonotype has just a few counts. The rearrangement uses TRBV20-1 and TRBJ2-6, with 12 bases identical to TRBD2. CDR1 DFQATT and CDR2 SNEGSKA come from the germline V gene (reference sequence). This CDR3 spans 19 amino acids. With 2 bases clipped from V and 2 bases from J, the junction kept 10 bases outside the gene matches. In DNA form, the CDR3 reads TGCAGTGCTAGATGGGACAGCGGACTAGCGGGACCTGGGGCCAACGTCCTGACTTTC. Encoded protein: CSARWDSGLAGPGANVLTF.

A few counts support this clonotype. The CDR3 spells CASSDGGEVEAFF. The CDR3 coding sequence is TGTGCCAGCAGCGACGGGGGGGAGGTCGAAGCTTTCTTT. This chain links TRBV6-1 with TRBJ1-1, with a weak D call TRBD1 (5 bases). The germline CDR1 and CDR2 sequences are MNHNS and SASEGT. This CDR3 contains 13 residues. Trimming took 6 bases from V and 8 from J, leaving 16 bases between them.

This chain joins TRBV29-1 and TRBJ1-1, with D perhaps matching TRBD1 (6 bases). Trimming shortened V by 1 base and J by 5 bases, and 14 bases separated the two germline ends. Germline V lookup: CDR1 SQVTM, CDR2 ANQGSEA. There are 14 residues in the CDR3. CDR3 bases: TGCAGCGTTGAAGTGTCCAGGGGCGTTACTGAAGCTTTCTTT. This translates into CSVEVSRGVTEAFF.

This clonotype was found many times. The rearrangement uses TRBV20-1 and TRBJ2-1; weak D call: TRBD1 (5 bases). Trimming stripped 0 bases from V and 0 bases from J, with 6 bases between. The CDR3 is made up of 14 amino acids. Germline V lookup: CDR1 DFQATT, CDR2 SNEGSKA (reference sequence). The CDR3 protein is CSARDQGSYNEQFF. In nucleotides, the CDR3 is TGCAGTGCTAGAGATCAGGGCTCCTACAATGAGCAGTTCTTC.

This chain joins TRBV5-6 and TRBJ2-1; D gene ambiguous. V was pared by 0 bases and J by 8 bases, with 15 bases between. The CDR3 loop spans 15 amino acids. Germline CDR1 SGHDT, CDR2 YYEEEE. In nucleotides, the CDR3 is TGTGCCAGCAGCTTGGCCCGGACCCATCCCGATGAGCAGTTCTTC. Amino acids: CASSLARTHPDEQFF.

This clonotype was seen only a few times. CDR3 region: CSARDGGSTETQYF. Written as DNA, the CDR3 is TGCAGTGCTAGAGATGGGGGGAGTACAGAGACCCAGTACTTC. This sequence joins TRBV20-1 and TRBJ2-5, with D perhaps matching TRBD2 (6 bases). The CDR3 sequence is 14 residues long. Per the germline V gene, CDR1 is DFQATT and CDR2 is SNEGSKA (reference sequence). Deletions cut 0 bases from V and 4 bases from J, with 12 bases between.

In this sample, this clonotype turned up many times. The chain employs TRBV25-1 and TRBJ2-5; the match to TRBD2 covers 8 bases. CDR1 is MGHDK and CDR2 is SYGVNS in the germline V gene. V shed 3 bases and J 5 bases; nucleotides not matched to a gene: 11. The CDR3 is 16 amino acids. The CDR3 is CASSETLLAASETQYF. CDR3 in DNA: TGTGCCAGCAGTGAGACCCTACTAGCGGCCTCTGAGACCCAGTACTTC.

This clonotype was counted at least ten times. This chain links TRBV5-1 with TRBJ2-1; D is ambiguous. The CDR3 has 14 residues. Trimming took off 0 bases at V and 3 bases at J, with 7 bases between the two ends. Germline-derived CDR1 and CDR2 are SGHRS and YFSETQ. The CDR3 coding sequence is TGCGCCAGCAGCTTGGGTCTGGACTACAATGAGCAGTTCTTC. Protein sequence: CASSLGLDYNEQFF.

This clonotype was counted a few times. The chain employs TRBV4-2 and TRBJ2-2, with TRBD2 identical over 9 bases. Trimming at V came to 1 base and at J to 3 bases, leaving 6 bases not matched to a gene. The CDR3 length is 17 residues. Germline V lookup: CDR1 LGHNA, CDR2 YNFKEQ. CDR3 loop: CASSQGRTSEDTGELFF. The CDR3 DNA reads TGTGCCAGCAGCCAAGGACGGACTAGCGAGGACACCGGGGAGCTGTTTTTT.

There are many counts of this clonotype. J is TRBJ2-7 and V is TRBV7-2; 8 nucleotides line up with TRBD1. The germline V gene encodes CDR1 SGHTA and CDR2 FQGNSA. The ends lost 7 bases at V and 5 bases at J; junction bases unmatched: 10. The CDR3 covers 14 residues. The chain's CDR3 is CASTRQGSWDEQYF. In DNA, the CDR3 is TGTGCCAGCACCCGACAGGGGTCTTGGGACGAGCAGTACTTC.

V usage is TRBV29-1 and J usage is TRBJ1-2; 9 bases map to TRBD1. V trimming: 6 bases; J trimming: 8 bases; junction bases outside the gene matches: 16. This CDR3 is built from 15 residues. Germline values: CDR1 SQVTM, CDR2 ANQGSEA. CDR3 nucleotide sequence: TGCAGCGTATTCCCGGGACAGGGTAAAGGAGGGGGCTACACCTTC. Amino acid sequence: CSVFPGQGKGGGYTF. Combining the CDR3 with reference TRBV29-1 and TRBJ1-2 gives the whole variable domain SAVISQKPSRDICQRGTSLTIQCQVDSQVTMMFWYRQQPGQSLTLIATANQGSEATYESGFVIDKFPISRPNLTFSTLTVSNMSPEDSSIYLCSVFPGQGKGGGYTFGSGTRLTVV.

This clonotype was seen at least ten times. V and J are TRBV5-1 and TRBJ2-1; 14 bases match TRBD2. CDR1 is SGHRS, CDR2 YFSETQ, per germline. The V segment lost 1 base and the J segment 7 bases; nucleotides outside the gene matches: 7. The CDR3 is 17 residues long. The CDR3 region is CASSLQGTSGSWNEQFF. The CDR3 DNA sequence: TGCGCCAGCAGCTTGCAAGGGACTAGCGGGAGTTGGAATGAGCAGTTCTTC. The variable domain in full, completed from reference TRBV5-1 and TRBJ2-1, reads KAGVTQTPRYLIKTRGQQVTLSCSPISGHRSVSWYQQTPGQGLQFLFEYFSETQRNKGNFPGRFSGRQFSNSRSEMNVSTLELGDSALYLCASSLQGTSGSWNEQFFGPGTRLTVL.